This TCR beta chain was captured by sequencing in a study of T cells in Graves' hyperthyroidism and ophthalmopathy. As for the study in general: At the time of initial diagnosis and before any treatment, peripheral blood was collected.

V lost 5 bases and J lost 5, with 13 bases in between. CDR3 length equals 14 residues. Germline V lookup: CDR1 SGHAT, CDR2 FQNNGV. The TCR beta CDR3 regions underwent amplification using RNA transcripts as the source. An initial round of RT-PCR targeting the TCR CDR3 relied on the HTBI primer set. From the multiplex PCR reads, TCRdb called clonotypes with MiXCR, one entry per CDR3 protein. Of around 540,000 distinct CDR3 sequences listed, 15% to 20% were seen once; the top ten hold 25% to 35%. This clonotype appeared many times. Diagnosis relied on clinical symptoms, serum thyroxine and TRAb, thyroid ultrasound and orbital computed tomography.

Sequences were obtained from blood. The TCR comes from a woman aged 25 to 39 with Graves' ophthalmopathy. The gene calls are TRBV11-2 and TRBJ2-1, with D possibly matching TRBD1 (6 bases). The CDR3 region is CASSRYRTDNEQFF. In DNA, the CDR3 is TGTGCCAGCAGCCGATACCGGACAGACAATGAGCAGTTCTTC.